The TCR beta chain under discussion was sequenced for a study of early T cells in non-severe SARS-CoV-2 infection. About the study: Unpaired chains resulted from sequencing bulk RNA of unsorted whole blood. Study-level points and caveats: Lookups in VDJdb leaned toward anti-spike CD8 responses and missed private and CD4 specificities.

Germline V lookup: CDR1 LNHNV, CDR2 YYDKDF (reference sequence). Trimming removed 6 bases at V and 2 bases at J, with 13 bases between. This CDR3 is built from 14 residues. TCRdb reprocessed the 5' RACE reads via MiXCR and lists one record per CDR3 protein. In the table there are tens of thousands of distinct CDR3 sequences, roughly a tenth of which are singletons. On this clonotype: Antigen: not known.

This clonotype was obtained from an adult who was a healthcare worker with PCR-confirmed SARS-CoV-2 infection or an uninfected control (not recorded which). J is TRBJ2-5 and V is TRBV15; TRBD2 is a possible D gene (6 bases). Sequencing was performed on whole blood. DNA of the CDR3: TGTGCCACCAGGGGAGCGGACTATCAAGAGACCCAGTACTTC. Its protein product is CATRGADYQETQYF.